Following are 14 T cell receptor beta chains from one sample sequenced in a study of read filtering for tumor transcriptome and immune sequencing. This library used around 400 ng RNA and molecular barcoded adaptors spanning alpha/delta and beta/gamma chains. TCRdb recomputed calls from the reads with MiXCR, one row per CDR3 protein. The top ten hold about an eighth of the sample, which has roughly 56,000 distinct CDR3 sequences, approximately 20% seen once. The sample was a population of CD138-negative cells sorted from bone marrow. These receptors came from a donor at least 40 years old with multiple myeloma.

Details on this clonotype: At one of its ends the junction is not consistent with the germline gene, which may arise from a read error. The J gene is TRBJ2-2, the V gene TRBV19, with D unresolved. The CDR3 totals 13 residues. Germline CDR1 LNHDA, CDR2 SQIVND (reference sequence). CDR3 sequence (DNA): TGTGCCGGTAGTAAGTCCCCCCATGGGGAGCTGTTTTTT. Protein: CAGSKSPHGELFF.

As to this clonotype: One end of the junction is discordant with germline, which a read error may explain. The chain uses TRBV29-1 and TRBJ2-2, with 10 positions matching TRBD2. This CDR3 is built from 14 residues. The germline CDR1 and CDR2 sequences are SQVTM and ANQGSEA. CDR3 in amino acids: CSVPGTSATGELLF. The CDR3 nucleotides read TGCAGCGTTCCCGGGACTAGCGCCACCGGGGAGCTGCTTTTT.

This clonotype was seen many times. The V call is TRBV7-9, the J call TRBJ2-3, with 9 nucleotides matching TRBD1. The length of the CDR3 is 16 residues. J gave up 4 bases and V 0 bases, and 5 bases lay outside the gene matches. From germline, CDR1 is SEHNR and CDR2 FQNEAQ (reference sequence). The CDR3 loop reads CASSLASDRGSDTQYF. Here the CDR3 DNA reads TGTGCCAGCAGCTTAGCGTCTGACAGGGGGTCAGATACGCAGTATTTT. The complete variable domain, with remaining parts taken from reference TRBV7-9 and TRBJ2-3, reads DTGVSQNPRHKITKRGQNVTFRCDPISEHNRLYWYRQTLGQGPEFLTYFQNEAQLEKSRLLSDRFSAERPKGSFSTLEIQRTEQGDSAMYLCASSLASDRGSDTQYFGPGTRLTVL.

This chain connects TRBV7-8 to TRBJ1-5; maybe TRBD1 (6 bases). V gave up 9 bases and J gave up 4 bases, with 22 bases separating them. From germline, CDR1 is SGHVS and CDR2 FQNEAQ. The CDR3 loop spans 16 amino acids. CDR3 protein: CASSPQPGHNNQPQHF. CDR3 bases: TGTGCCAGTAGCCCCCAGCCGGGACATAATAATCAGCCCCAGCATTTT.

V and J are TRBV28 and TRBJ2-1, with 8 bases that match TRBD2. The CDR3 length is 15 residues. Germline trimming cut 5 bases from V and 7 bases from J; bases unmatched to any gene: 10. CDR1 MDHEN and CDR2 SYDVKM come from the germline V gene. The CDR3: CASSTSGPPGNEQFF. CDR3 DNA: TGTGCCAGCAGTACTAGCGGTCCCCCGGGTAATGAGCAGTTCTTC. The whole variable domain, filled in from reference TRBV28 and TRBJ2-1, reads DVKVTQSSRYLVKRTGEKVFLECVQDMDHENMFWYRQDPGLGLRLIYFSYDVKMKEKGDIPEGYSVSREKKERFSLILESASTNQTSMYLCASSTSGPPGNEQFFGPGTRLTVL.

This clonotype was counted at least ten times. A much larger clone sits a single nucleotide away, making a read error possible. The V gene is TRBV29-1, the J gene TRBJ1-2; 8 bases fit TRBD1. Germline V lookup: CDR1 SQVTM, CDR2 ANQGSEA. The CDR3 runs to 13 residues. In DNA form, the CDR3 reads TGCATCGTTGAAGGTGCAGGGGGCGTTGGCTACACCTTC. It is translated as CIVEGAGGVGYTF.

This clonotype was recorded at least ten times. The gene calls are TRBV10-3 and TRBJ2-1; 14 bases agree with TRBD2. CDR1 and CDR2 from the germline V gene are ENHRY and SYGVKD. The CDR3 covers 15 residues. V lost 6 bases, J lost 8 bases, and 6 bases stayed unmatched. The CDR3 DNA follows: TGTGCCATCAGGGGGACTAGCGGGAGTAGTGATGAGCAGTTCTTC. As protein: CAIRGTSGSSDEQFF.

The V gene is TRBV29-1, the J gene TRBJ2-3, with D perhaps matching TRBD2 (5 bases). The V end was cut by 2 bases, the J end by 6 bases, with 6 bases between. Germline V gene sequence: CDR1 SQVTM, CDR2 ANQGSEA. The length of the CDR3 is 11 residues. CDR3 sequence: CSVESGDTQYF. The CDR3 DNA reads TGCAGCGTTGAATCGGGGGATACGCAGTATTTT.

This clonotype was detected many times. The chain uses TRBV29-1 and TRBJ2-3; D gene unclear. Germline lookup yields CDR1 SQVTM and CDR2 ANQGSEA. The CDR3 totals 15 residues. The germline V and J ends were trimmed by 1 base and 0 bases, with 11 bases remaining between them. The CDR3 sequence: CSVEGRGDSTDTQYF. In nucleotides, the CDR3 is TGCAGCGTTGAAGGTCGCGGAGATAGCACAGATACGCAGTATTTT.

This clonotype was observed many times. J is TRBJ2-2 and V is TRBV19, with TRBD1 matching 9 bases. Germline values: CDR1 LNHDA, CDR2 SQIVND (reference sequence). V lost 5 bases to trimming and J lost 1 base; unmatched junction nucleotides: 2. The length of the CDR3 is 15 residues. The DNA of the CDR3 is TGTGCCAGTAGTTCGACAGGGGGGAACACCGGGGAGCTGTTTTTT. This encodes CASSSTGGNTGELFF.

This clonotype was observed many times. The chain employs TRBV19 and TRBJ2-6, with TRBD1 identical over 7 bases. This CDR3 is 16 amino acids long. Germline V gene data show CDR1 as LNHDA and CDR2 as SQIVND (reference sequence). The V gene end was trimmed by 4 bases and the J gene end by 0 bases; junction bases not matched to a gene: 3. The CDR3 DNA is TGTGCCAGTAGTAACAGGGGAAGCTCTGGGGCCAACGTCCTGACTTTC. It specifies CASSNRGSSGANVLTF.

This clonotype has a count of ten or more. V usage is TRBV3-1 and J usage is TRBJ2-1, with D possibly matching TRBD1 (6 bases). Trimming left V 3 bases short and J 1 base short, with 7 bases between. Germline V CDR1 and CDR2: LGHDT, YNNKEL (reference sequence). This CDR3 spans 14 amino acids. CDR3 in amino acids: CASSQQGSYNEQFF. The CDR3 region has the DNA TGTGCCAGCAGCCAGCAGGGGTCCTACAATGAGCAGTTCTTC.

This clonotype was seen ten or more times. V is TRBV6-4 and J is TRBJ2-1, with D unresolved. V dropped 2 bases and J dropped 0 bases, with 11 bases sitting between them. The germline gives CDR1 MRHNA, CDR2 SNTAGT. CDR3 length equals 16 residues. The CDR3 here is CASSDQKTSSYNEQFF. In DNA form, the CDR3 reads TGTGCCAGCAGTGACCAAAAGACCAGCTCCTACAATGAGCAGTTCTTC.

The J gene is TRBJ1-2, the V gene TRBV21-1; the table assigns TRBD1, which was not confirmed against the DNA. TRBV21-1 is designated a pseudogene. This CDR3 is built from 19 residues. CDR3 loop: CASSGIIGRQEILHYGYTF. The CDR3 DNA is TGTGCCAGCAGCGGAATTATCGGAAGACAGGAGATACTTCACTATGGCTACACCTTC.